This is a list of T cell receptor beta chains from one sample in a study of CD8+ T cells in alopecia areata. Profiled with immunoSEQ multiplex PCR; TCRdb holds only in-frame clones, not every one. The sample has about 110,000 clones; roughly 64% are singletons. The sequencing sample was made of CD8+ T cells sorted from blood. These receptors came from a human donor in good health. CDR3s include the opening cysteine and the closing phenylalanine or tryptophan. The D gene is left open where the match is weak. Some rows mark clone size as missing; the rest say once, few, many or name a class of expanded clone.

d_call j_call v_call clone_size cdr3_aa cdr3_nt
NA TRBJ1-3 TRBV19 NA CASSITDGNTIYF TGTGCCAGTAGTATAACGGATGGAAACACCATATATTTT
NA TRBJ2-1 TRBV2 NA CASTSYNEQFF TGTGCCAGCACATCTTACAATGAGCAGTTCTTC
NA TRBJ2-5 TRBV5-6 NA CASSLRWKETQYF TGTGCCAGCAGCTTGCGGTGGAAAGAGACCCAGTACTTC
TRBD1 TRBJ2-7 TRBV29-1 NA CSVEDRGTASYEQYF TGCAGCGTTGAAGATCGAGGGACAGCCTCCTACGAGCAGTACTTC
NA TRBJ2-3 TRBV5-6 few CASSLGGWSTDTQYF TGTGCCAGCAGCTTGGGAGGGTGGAGCACAGATACGCAGTATTTT
NA TRBJ2-1 TRBV28 NA CASSPQPRVLGLRCNEQFF TGTGCCAGCAGTCCACAGCCCAGGGTACTGGGACTTCGGTGCAATGAGCAGTTCTTC
TRBD1 TRBJ1-2 TRBV9 NA CASSAGTGDVNYGYTF TGTGCCAGCAGCGCGGGGACAGGGGATGTTAACTATGGCTACACCTTC
TRBD1 TRBJ1-1 TRBV25-1 medium-sized CASSSGTVNTEAFF TGTGCCAGCAGCTCCGGGACAGTGAACACTGAAGCTTTCTTT
TRBD2 TRBJ2-1 TRBV29-1 few CSVPSGGYEQFF TGCAGCGTTCCCTCGGGGGGGTATGAGCAGTTCTTC
NA TRBJ1-2 TRBV19 NA CASSLGAVGYTF TGTGCCAGTAGTCTGGGGGCTGTTGGCTACACCTTC
NA TRBJ2-7 TRBV5-6 NA CASSLAPDGGYEQYF TGTGCCAGCAGCTTGGCCCCGGACGGGGGCTACGAGCAGTACTTC
NA TRBJ2-3 TRBV6-4 few CASSYRGGGRTDTQYF TGTGCCAGCAGCTACCGAGGAGGGGGCCGGACAGATACGCAGTATTTT
NA TRBJ2-3 TRBV4-1 NA CASSPVEVGTDTQYF TGCGCCAGCAGCCCCGTTGAGGTCGGCACAGATACGCAGTATTTT
NA TRBJ1-6 TRBV9 once CASSPAVGGFPLHF TGTGCCAGCAGCCCGGCCGTGGGGGGTTTCCCCCTCCACTTT
NA TRBJ2-7 TRBV14 NA CASSQGQGYEQYF TGTGCCAGCAGCCAGGGTCAGGGGTACGAGCAGTACTTC
NA TRBJ2-3 TRBV30 NA CAWSGGQYSTDTQYF TGTGCCTGGAGTGGAGGACAGTATAGCACAGATACGCAGTATTTT
TRBD2 TRBJ2-5 TRBV5-6 NA CASSLIASGGDVRETQYF TGTGCCAGCAGCTTAATAGCTAGCGGGGGAGACGTACGGGAGACCCAGTACTTC
TRBD1 TRBJ2-2 TRBV6-1 many CASSIGTETGELFF TGTGCCAGCAGTATTGGGACAGAAACCGGGGAGCTGTTTTTT
NA TRBJ1-5 TRBV7-9 many CASSLGQSNQPQHF TGTGCCAGCAGCTTAGGGCAAAGCAATCAGCCCCAGCATTTT
NA TRBJ2-3 TRBV5-1 few CASSLEPGADTQYF TGCGCCAGCAGCTTGGAACCGGGCGCAGATACGCAGTATTTT
NA TRBJ2-4 TRBV10-2 few CASSDLGGNIQYF TGCGCCAGCAGTGACTTGGGGGGAAACATTCAGTACTTC
TRBD2 TRBJ2-1 TRBV9 NA CASSASSGGYNEQFF TGTGCCAGCAGCGCGTCTAGCGGGGGCTACAATGAGCAGTTCTTC
NA TRBJ2-2 TRBV5-1 few CASSESRNTGELFF TGCGCCAGCAGCGAATCCAGGAACACCGGGGAGCTGTTTTTT
NA TRBJ2-2 TRBV11-1 NA CASVPGVNTGELFF TGTGCCAGCGTCCCCGGGGTGAACACCGGGGAGCTGTTTTTT
NA TRBJ2-3 TRBV6-4 many CASSEEAGASTDTQYF TGTGCCAGCAGTGAAGAGGCGGGGGCTAGCACAGATACGCAGTATTTT
TRBD2 TRBJ2-7 TRBV29-1 NA CSVGRLYGTTPGYEQYF TGCAGCGTTGGAAGGCTCTATGGGACTACCCCCGGATACGAGCAGTACTTC
NA TRBJ2-2 TRBV7-9 NA CASSPVSGELFF TGTGCCAGCAGTCCCGTGTCAGGGGAGCTGTTTTTT
NA TRBJ1-1 TRBV29-1 NA CSVGGSAGTEAFF TGCAGCGTGGGGGGGTCGGCTGGCACTGAAGCTTTCTTT
TRBD1 TRBJ1-2 TRBV10-3 NA CAISVPRGRDLGYTF TGTGCCATCAGTGTGCCCAGGGGGAGAGACCTTGGCTACACCTTC
TRBD1 TRBJ1-1 TRBV14 few CASSPLPTGGTEAFF TGTGCCAGCAGCCCCCTTCCTACAGGGGGGACTGAAGCTTTCTTT
NA TRBJ2-5 TRBV15 NA CATSETGALETQYF TGTGCCACCAGCGAGACCGGGGCTTTGGAGACCCAGTACTTC
NA TRBJ1-6 TRBV9 NA CASSVGGGTSYNSPLHF TGTGCCAGCAGCGTAGGTGGGGGAACCTCCTATAATTCACCCCTCCACTTT
TRBD2 TRBJ2-1 TRBV29-1 NA CSVRLASYNEQFF TGCAGCGTAAGACTAGCGAGTTACAATGAGCAGTTCTTC
NA TRBJ1-1 TRBV28 NA CASDSGATEAFF TGTGCCAGCGATAGTGGCGCGACTGAAGCTTTCTTT
NA TRBJ2-5 TRBV28 NA CASSLAREVETQYF TGTGCCAGCAGTTTGGCTAGGGAGGTGGAGACCCAGTACTTC
NA TRBJ2-6 TRBV28 NA CASSLVGANVLTF TGTGCCAGCAGTTTAGTCGGGGCCAACGTCCTGACTTTC
NA TRBJ2-5 TRBV20-1 NA CSAGGLQWGDF TGCAGTGCTGGGGGACTCCAGTGGGGGGACTTC